Listed below are T cell receptor beta chains from one sample, sequenced in a study of shared clonotypes between healthy human individuals. Assay used: immunoSEQ multiplex PCR; TCRdb lists only in-frame clones, some missing. Among a few hundred thousand clones, around 67% were seen once, and the ten largest hold under 13%. The sample comprised memory CD4+ T cells sorted from blood. All receptors derive from a man younger than 45 in good health. Both conserved end residues are part of each CDR3. The order of the fields is V gene, CDR3 length, clone size, J gene, D gene, CDR3 protein, CDR3 DNA. D genes are given only for firm matches. Only some rows state a clone size, as once, few, many or a class for expanded clones.

v_call: TRBV5-4
cdr3_length: 13
clone_size: .
j_call: TRBJ2-7
d_call: .
cdr3_aa: CASSGGLTVEQYF
cdr3_nt: TGTGCCAGCAGCGGCGGTCTTACAGTCGAGCAGTACTTC

v_call: TRBV21-1
cdr3_length: 14
clone_size: .
j_call: TRBJ1-1
d_call: .
cdr3_aa: CASSKFSGNTEAFF
cdr3_nt: TGTGCCAGCAGCAAGTTCTCAGGGAACACTGAAGCTTTCTTT

v_call: TRBV18
cdr3_length: 14
clone_size: .
j_call: TRBJ2-7
d_call: .
cdr3_aa: CASSPPHPPYEQYF
cdr3_nt: TGTGCCAGCTCACCACCGCATCCTCCATACGAGCAGTACTTC

v_call: TRBV7-6
cdr3_length: 15
clone_size: .
j_call: TRBJ2-7
d_call: TRBD2
cdr3_aa: CASSLGAGGPSEQYF
cdr3_nt: TGTGCCAGCAGCTTAGGAGCGGGAGGGCCGTCCGAGCAGTACTTC

v_call: TRBV6-4
cdr3_length: 16
clone_size: .
j_call: TRBJ2-5
d_call: .
cdr3_aa: CASSDPRFLCRRTQYF
cdr3_nt: TGTGCCAGCAGTGATCCCCGGTTTCTATGTCGGAGGACCCAGTACTTC

v_call: TRBV5-1
cdr3_length: 14
clone_size: .
j_call: TRBJ2-7
d_call: TRBD1
cdr3_aa: CASSFRGRSDEQYF
cdr3_nt: TGCGCCAGCAGCTTCAGGGGGCGCTCGGACGAGCAGTACTTC

v_call: TRBV27
cdr3_length: 15
clone_size: few
j_call: TRBJ2-5
d_call: TRBD2
cdr3_aa: CASSTSGTTGETQYF
cdr3_nt: TGTGCCAGCAGTACTAGCGGGACGACTGGGGAGACCCAGTACTTC

v_call: TRBV4-3
cdr3_length: 16
clone_size: .
j_call: TRBJ2-7
d_call: TRBD2
cdr3_aa: CASSRRLAGGPYEQYF
cdr3_nt: TGCGCCAGCAGCCGCAGACTAGCGGGAGGCCCCTACGAGCAGTACTTC

v_call: TRBV6-4
cdr3_length: 15
clone_size: .
j_call: TRBJ2-2
d_call: TRBD1
cdr3_aa: CASKEGQGFTGELFF
cdr3_nt: TGTGCCAGCAAAGAAGGACAGGGGTTCACCGGGGAGCTGTTTTTT

v_call: TRBV2
cdr3_length: 13
clone_size: few
j_call: TRBJ1-4
d_call: .
cdr3_aa: CASKQTTNEKLFF
cdr3_nt: TGTGCCAGCAAGCAGACAACTAATGAAAAACTGTTTTTT

v_call: TRBV28
cdr3_length: 13
clone_size: .
j_call: TRBJ2-7
d_call: .
cdr3_aa: CASSLRQTYEQYF
cdr3_nt: TGTGCCAGCAGTTTGAGACAAACCTACGAGCAGTACTTC

v_call: TRBV2
cdr3_length: 13
clone_size: few
j_call: TRBJ1-2
d_call: .
cdr3_aa: CASGGGPNYGYTF
cdr3_nt: TGTGCCAGCGGTGGGGGGCCCAACTATGGCTACACCTTC

v_call: TRBV11-2
cdr3_length: 17
clone_size: .
j_call: TRBJ2-7
d_call: TRBD2
cdr3_aa: CASSLVGGTSGLYEQYF
cdr3_nt: TGTGCCAGCAGCTTAGTAGGCGGGACTAGCGGATTGTACGAGCAGTACTTC

v_call: TRBV6-1
cdr3_length: 15
clone_size: .
j_call: TRBJ2-3
d_call: TRBD2
cdr3_aa: CASSELAGFTDTQYF
cdr3_nt: TGTGCCAGCAGTGAACTAGCGGGGTTCACAGATACGCAGTATTTT

v_call: TRBV15
cdr3_length: 13
clone_size: .
j_call: TRBJ2-3
d_call: .
cdr3_aa: CATSKDRTDTQYF
cdr3_nt: TGTGCCACCAGCAAAGACCGGACAGATACGCAGTATTTT

v_call: TRBV5-8
cdr3_length: 14
clone_size: .
j_call: TRBJ1-5
d_call: .
cdr3_aa: CASETGRGDQPQHF
cdr3_nt: TGTGCCAGCGAAACAGGGAGAGGAGATCAGCCCCAGCATTTT

v_call: TRBV9
cdr3_length: 13
clone_size: few
j_call: TRBJ1-4
d_call: TRBD1
cdr3_aa: CASGRTGNEKLFF
cdr3_nt: TGTGCCAGCGGGAGGACAGGAAATGAAAAACTGTTTTTT

v_call: TRBV6-1
cdr3_length: 19
clone_size: .
j_call: TRBJ2-6
d_call: .
cdr3_aa: CASSEEVYRGGPGANVLTF
cdr3_nt: TGTGCCAGCAGTGAAGAGGTTTACAGGGGAGGTCCTGGGGCCAACGTCCTGACTTTC

v_call: TRBV28
cdr3_length: 14
clone_size: .
j_call: TRBJ2-7
d_call: .
cdr3_aa: CASHGTGGSYEQYF
cdr3_nt: TGTGCCAGCCACGGGACGGGCGGATCCTACGAGCAGTACTTC

v_call: TRBV5-6
cdr3_length: 9
clone_size: many
j_call: TRBJ1-1
d_call: .
cdr3_aa: CASSLPFTF
cdr3_nt: TGTGCCAGCAGCTTGCCATTTACCTTT

v_call: TRBV5-4
cdr3_length: 13
clone_size: .
j_call: TRBJ2-7
d_call: .
cdr3_aa: CASSLDHGGEQYF
cdr3_nt: TGTGCCAGCAGCTTGGATCATGGAGGCGAGCAGTACTTC

v_call: TRBV27
cdr3_length: 15
clone_size: .
j_call: TRBJ1-5
d_call: .
cdr3_aa: CASSPIWGVDQPQHF
cdr3_nt: TGTGCCAGCAGCCCTATATGGGGGGTTGATCAGCCCCAGCATTTT

v_call: TRBV6-5
cdr3_length: 11
clone_size: few
j_call: TRBJ2-3
d_call: .
cdr3_aa: CASGNTDTQYF
cdr3_nt: TGTGCCAGCGGGAACACAGATACGCAGTATTTT

v_call: TRBV6-1
cdr3_length: 15
clone_size: .
j_call: TRBJ1-5
d_call: .
cdr3_aa: CASSEALGHGQPQHF
cdr3_nt: TGTGCCAGCAGTGAAGCATTGGGACACGGGCAGCCCCAGCATTTT

v_call: TRBV7-2
cdr3_length: 18
clone_size: few
j_call: TRBJ2-1
d_call: TRBD2
cdr3_aa: CASSRVGGPGLAGGEQFF
cdr3_nt: TGTGCCAGCAGCCGCGTAGGCGGGCCGGGACTAGCGGGAGGGGAGCAGTTCTTC

v_call: TRBV28
cdr3_length: 16
clone_size: few
j_call: TRBJ1-1
d_call: TRBD1
cdr3_aa: CASSRQGVGRDTEAFF
cdr3_nt: TGTGCCAGCAGCCGACAGGGGGTAGGTCGGGACACTGAAGCTTTCTTT

v_call: TRBV14
cdr3_length: 12
clone_size: .
j_call: TRBJ1-4
d_call: .
cdr3_aa: CASSQGLRVLFF
cdr3_nt: TGTGCCAGCAGCCAAGGTTTGCGGGTTCTGTTTTTT

v_call: TRBV30
cdr3_length: 19
clone_size: .
j_call: TRBJ2-5
d_call: TRBD1
cdr3_aa: CAWSPDAGLTGGSRETQYF
cdr3_nt: TGTGCCTGGAGTCCTGACGCCGGATTAACAGGGGGCTCACGTGAGACCCAGTACTTC

v_call: TRBV7-8
cdr3_length: 17
clone_size: .
j_call: TRBJ1-5
d_call: .
cdr3_aa: CASSLWGAQGGNQPQHF
cdr3_nt: TGTGCCAGCAGCTTATGGGGGGCGCAGGGTGGCAATCAGCCCCAGCATTTT

v_call: TRBV5-1
cdr3_length: 14
clone_size: .
j_call: TRBJ2-4
d_call: TRBD1
cdr3_aa: CASTTSGGLDIQYF
cdr3_nt: TGCGCCAGCACCACCTCAGGGGGCTTGGACATTCAGTACTTC

v_call: TRBV28
cdr3_length: 18
clone_size: .
j_call: TRBJ1-4
d_call: TRBD1
cdr3_aa: CASSTMTGGLRNGEKLFF
cdr3_nt: TGTGCCAGCAGTACTATGACAGGGGGATTAAGGAACGGTGAAAAACTGTTTTTT

v_call: TRBV7-2
cdr3_length: 11
clone_size: .
j_call: TRBJ2-1
d_call: .
cdr3_aa: CASSLLNEQFF
cdr3_nt: TGTGCCAGCAGCCTCCTCAATGAGCAGTTCTTC

v_call: TRBV10-3
cdr3_length: 16
clone_size: .
j_call: TRBJ2-7
d_call: TRBD1
cdr3_aa: CAISDPRGSSSYEQYF
cdr3_nt: TGTGCCATCAGTGATCCCAGGGGGTCATCCTCCTACGAGCAGTACTTC

v_call: TRBV9
cdr3_length: 13
clone_size: .
j_call: TRBJ1-5
d_call: .
cdr3_aa: CASSRGENQPQHF
cdr3_nt: TGTGCCAGCAGTCGGGGGGAGAATCAGCCCCAGCATTTT

v_call: TRBV9
cdr3_length: 12
clone_size: .
j_call: TRBJ1-3
d_call: .
cdr3_aa: CASKGAGNTIYF
cdr3_nt: TGTGCCAGCAAGGGCGCGGGAAACACCATATATTTT

v_call: TRBV11-3
cdr3_length: 16
clone_size: .
j_call: TRBJ2-3
d_call: TRBD2
cdr3_aa: CASSRKLAGGIDTQYF
cdr3_nt: TGTGCCAGCAGCCGGAAACTAGCGGGAGGGATAGATACGCAGTATTTT

v_call: TRBV6-1
cdr3_length: 15
clone_size: .
j_call: TRBJ2-5
d_call: TRBD2
cdr3_aa: CASSFPPGTMETQYF
cdr3_nt: TGTGCCAGCAGTTTTCCACCCGGGACTATGGAGACCCAGTACTTC

v_call: TRBV4-3
cdr3_length: 14
clone_size: .
j_call: TRBJ2-2
d_call: TRBD1
cdr3_aa: CASSQHQGVGELFF
cdr3_nt: TGCGCCAGCAGCCAACACCAGGGGGTCGGGGAGCTGTTTTTT

v_call: TRBV7-9
cdr3_length: 14
clone_size: .
j_call: TRBJ2-3
d_call: TRBD1
cdr3_aa: CASNLLQGADTQYF
cdr3_nt: TGTGCCAGCAACCTGCTTCAGGGGGCAGATACGCAGTATTTT

v_call: TRBV10-3
cdr3_length: 13
clone_size: .
j_call: TRBJ2-5
d_call: TRBD1
cdr3_aa: CATWTGGGETQYF
cdr3_nt: TGTGCCACCTGGACAGGGGGCGGTGAGACCCAGTACTTC